This TCR beta chain was recovered during a study of blood T cell repertoires in COVID-19. Whole-study context: Both acute and convalescent COVID-19 samples were obtained from the United States, Italy and Spain. Nucleic acid was either cDNA or gDNA, and it came from T cells, B-cell-depleted T cells, or PBMCs.

The CDR3 totals 15 residues. Germline CDR1 reads SNHLY; CDR2 reads FYNNEI. V was trimmed by 7 bases and J by 1 base, leaving 16 bases between them. As handled by the study authors: It was from reference gene primer amplification that nucleated cell counts were estimated. Method: immunoSEQ multiplex PCR; TCRdb's copy keeps in-frame clones and lacks some. That table gives V, J and clone size, and the DNA gave D and trimming. The sample records around 130,000 clones, about 80% being singletons. This rearrangement joins TRBV2 to TRBJ1-1; TRBD1 is a possible D gene (6 bases). The sequence was collected from a woman aged 50 to 60 with acute or convalescent COVID-19. Material for sequencing was peripheral blood. As DNA, the CDR3 is TGTGCCAGCACTACTCCAGGGGCCAGGAACACTGAAGCTTTCTTT. Amino acids: CASTTPGARNTEAFF.